This T cell receptor (beta chain) was obtained from a study of T cells in Graves' hyperthyroidism and ophthalmopathy. Looking at the study overall: Pretreatment peripheral blood was obtained at initial diagnosis. Broader study findings: Appearing also in blood were most of the thyroid clonotypes expanded above 0.001.

The germline CDR1 and CDR2 sequences are SGHVS and FNYEAQ. J lost 5 bases, V lost 3 bases, and 4 bases had no gene match. This CDR3 region has 14 residues. About this clonotype: Its antigen is not identified.

Authors of the study amplified TCR beta CDR3 regions from RNA transcripts. An initial round of RT-PCR targeting the TCR CDR3 relied on the HTBI primer set. TCRdb re-analysed the multiplex PCR reads in MiXCR, keeping a single row per CDR3 protein. The data show around 400,000 distinct CDR3 sequences, roughly 15% seen once. This chain connects TRBV7-6 to TRBJ2-1; TRBD2 matches at 7 bases. The sample comprised blood. The source of this sequence is a woman in her sixties with Graves' ophthalmopathy. This chain's CDR3 is CASSFSGDHNEQFF. In DNA form, the CDR3 reads TGTGCCAGCAGCTTCAGCGGGGACCACAATGAGCAGTTCTTC. Combining the CDR3 with reference TRBV7-6 and TRBJ2-1 gives the whole variable domain GAGVSQSPRYKVTKRGQDVALRCDPISGHVSLYWYRQALGQGPEFLTYFNYEAQQDKSGLPNDRFSAERPEGSISTLTIQRTEQRDSAMYRCASSFSGDHNEQFFGPGTRLTVL.